A single sample gave rise to the 28 T cell receptor beta chains below, sequenced in a study of T cells in Graves' hyperthyroidism and ophthalmopathy. The TCR beta CDR3 regions underwent amplification using RNA transcripts as the source. HTBI primers were employed in a first-round RT-PCR of the TCR CDR3. TCRdb ran MiXCR on the multiplex PCR reads and lists one entry per CDR3 protein. The sample records about 420,000 distinct CDR3 sequences, approximately 15% being singletons. The source material was blood. The receptors were sampled from a woman in her late teens or twenties with Graves' hyperthyroidism.

V and J are TRBV10-3 and TRBJ2-5; no definite D call. Germline V gene sequence: CDR1 ENHRY, CDR2 SYGVKD. Trimming removed 0 bases from V and 3 bases from J, with 14 bases in between. The CDR3 contains 16 residues. CDR3 bases: TGTGCCATCAGTGAGTCGTATCACAGAGAAGAAGAGACCCAGTACTTC. Translation gives CAISESYHREEETQYF.

This clonotype appeared many times. For the CDR3, the DNA is TGTGCCAGCAGCCAATTAAAAGCACAGGGGGACACTGAAGCTTTCTTT. This sequence encodes CASSQLKAQGDTEAFF. This chain joins TRBV4-2 and TRBJ1-1; 8 bases align to TRBD1. The CDR3 is 16 residues long. CDR1 is LGHNA, CDR2 YNFKEQ, per germline. The V segment lost 2 bases and the J segment 3 bases; nucleotides outside the gene matches: 8.

This clonotype appeared many times. The rearrangement links TRBV30 to TRBJ1-5; D is perhaps TRBD1 (5 bases). The V end was cut by 2 bases, the J end by 2 bases, with 19 bases between. The CDR3 is 17 residues long. Germline values: CDR1 GTSNPN, CDR2 SVGIG (reference sequence). CDR3 region: CAWSRQGVRMGNQPQHF. The CDR3 bases are TGTGCCTGGAGTAGGCAGGGAGTTCGCATGGGCAATCAGCCCCAGCATTTT.

This clonotype was counted between two and nine times. V is TRBV7-2 and J is TRBJ1-4, with D unclear. There are 15 residues in the CDR3. The germline V and J ends were trimmed by 1 base and 3 bases, with 9 bases remaining between them. Looked up from germline, CDR1 is SGHTA and CDR2 is FQGNSA. The CDR3 here is CASSLDGVPNEKLFF. The CDR3 nucleotides are TGTGCCAGCAGCTTAGATGGGGTCCCTAATGAAAAACTGTTTTTT.

This clonotype turned up a few times. J is TRBJ2-1 and V is TRBV9; no firm D call. The CDR3 is 12 amino acids. Germline CDR1 reads SGDLS; CDR2 reads YYNGEE. V was pared by 7 bases and J by 9 bases, with 14 bases between. The CDR3 DNA is TGTGCCAGCGGGCCCAACTCAGTTGAGCAGTTCTTC. Translation: CASGPNSVEQFF.

The gene calls are TRBV20-1 and TRBJ2-5, with D perhaps TRBD1 or TRBD2 (5 bases each). The V gene lost 6 bases and the J gene lost 1 base, with 12 bases spanning the gap. The CDR3 spans 13 residues. In germline, CDR1 is DFQATT, CDR2 SNEGSKA (reference sequence). CDR3 coding DNA: TGCAGTGCCAAACCGGGACCCCAAGAGACCCAGTACTTC. This gives the protein CSAKPGPQETQYF.

Many counts were recorded for this clonotype. V usage is TRBV12-3 or TRBV12-4 and J usage is TRBJ1-2, with a weak D call TRBD1 (6 bases). This CDR3 is built from 14 residues. The ends were cut back, 3 bases at V and 5 bases at J, with 13 bases in the middle. CDR3 loop: CASSFQNTGYGYTF. DNA for the CDR3: TGTGCCAGCAGTTTCCAGAATACAGGGTATGGCTACACCTTC.

This clonotype was picked up many times. The chain combines TRBV20-1 with TRBJ2-7; D not certain. CDR1 is DFQATT, CDR2 SNEGSKA, per germline (reference sequence). This CDR3 contains 12 residues. The ends were cut back, 3 bases at V and 6 bases at J, with 12 bases in the middle. The CDR3 loop is CSARWQSSEQYF. In DNA form, the CDR3 reads TGCAGTGCTAGGTGGCAGTCAAGCGAGCAGTACTTC.

This clonotype was seen many times. This rearrangement joins TRBV6-5 to TRBJ2-1; D is possibly TRBD1 (6 bases). In germline, CDR1 is MNHEY, CDR2 SVGAGI. The CDR3 is made up of 14 amino acids. The V and J ends lost 0 bases and 5 bases respectively, with 8 bases between them. CDR3 sequence reads: CASSYSGAHNEQFF. The DNA of the CDR3 is TGTGCCAGCAGTTACTCGGGGGCGCACAATGAGCAGTTCTTC.

This clonotype was picked up many times. V and J are TRBV6-5 and TRBJ2-2; maybe TRBD1 (5 bases). The germline V gene encodes CDR1 MNHEY and CDR2 SVGAGI. The CDR3 runs to 16 residues. The ends were cut back, 0 bases at V and 1 base at J, with 9 bases in the middle. The CDR3: CASSYSAGMNTGELFF. In DNA, the CDR3 is TGTGCCAGCAGTTACTCGGCAGGGATGAACACCGGGGAGCTGTTTTTT.

This clonotype was observed a single time. The V call is TRBV27, the J call TRBJ2-1; TRBD1 aligns across 10 bases. Trimming at V came to 3 bases and at J to 11 bases, leaving 4 bases not matched to a gene. CDR1 MNHEY and CDR2 SMNVEV come from the germline V gene (reference sequence). The CDR3 totals 13 residues. The CDR3 spells CASSLTGGPKQFF. CDR3 coding DNA: TGTGCCAGCAGTTTGACAGGGGGCCCCAAGCAGTTCTTC.

This clonotype was observed at least ten times. V and J are TRBV30 and TRBJ2-5; 7 bases map to TRBD2. This CDR3 is 18 amino acids long. The germline V gene has CDR1 GTSNPN and CDR2 SVGIG (reference sequence). The junction had 13 bases not matched to a gene; V was cut back by 0 bases and J by 0 bases. CDR3 coding DNA: TGTGCCTGGAGTGTACAACCAGCTAGCGGAACGTACCAAGAGACCCAGTACTTC. It is translated as CAWSVQPASGTYQETQYF.

In this sample, this clonotype turned up many times. This sequence joins TRBV6-1 and TRBJ1-5, with 7 bases identical to TRBD1. J gave up 1 base and V 6 bases, and 6 bases lay outside the gene matches. From germline, CDR1 is MNHNS and CDR2 SASEGT. This CDR3 has 15 residues. The CDR3 nucleotides read TGTGCCAGCAGAACGACAGGGTCGAGCAATCAGCCCCAGCATTTT. Residues: CASRTTGSSNQPQHF.

This clonotype was found a few times. This chain uses TRBV28 with TRBJ1-2; D gene ambiguous. V gave up 3 bases and J gave up 4 bases, with 9 bases separating them. Germline V gene data show CDR1 as MDHEN and CDR2 as SYDVKM. The CDR3 covers 13 residues. The CDR3 bases are TGTGCCAGCAGTTTGGCGATTTCCTATGGCTACACCTTC. Encoded protein: CASSLAISYGYTF.

This clonotype was detected ten times or more. This chain joins TRBV7-3 and TRBJ1-2; TRBD1 matches 7 bases. Per germline, CDR1 SGHTA and CDR2 FQGTGA. V lost 4 bases to trimming and J lost 8 bases; unmatched junction nucleotides: 7. This CDR3 contains 13 residues. The CDR3 reads CASSSTAGGGYTF. For the CDR3, the DNA is TGTGCCAGCAGCTCAACCGCAGGGGGAGGCTACACCTTC.

This clonotype showed up many times. J is TRBJ2-5 and V is TRBV11-2; TRBD1 aligns across 7 bases. The CDR3 is 15 residues long. CDR1 and CDR2 (germline): SGHAT, FQNNGV. The junction had 8 bases not matched to a gene; V was cut back by 5 bases and J by 2 bases. In DNA, the CDR3 is TGTGCCAGCAGCGAGTGGGGACAGACGCAAGAGACCCAGTACTTC. This translates into CASSEWGQTQETQYF.

This clonotype showed up just a few times. The chain links TRBV27 to TRBJ1-6, with TRBD1 as a possible D gene (5 bases). Germline V gene data show CDR1 as MNHEY and CDR2 as SMNVEV (reference sequence). V lost 0 bases to trimming and J lost 3 bases, with 12 bases between them. This CDR3 contains 17 residues. CDR3 sequence (DNA): TGTGCCAGCAGTTTATCCGGGCAGGGAATCTATAATTCACCCCTCCACTTT. Its translation: CASSLSGQGIYNSPLHF.

V usage is TRBV9 and J usage is TRBJ2-7; the D gene is possibly TRBD2 (6 bases). The CDR3 covers 15 residues. Per the germline V gene, CDR1 is SGDLS and CDR2 is YYNGEE. The germline V and J ends were trimmed by 3 bases and 4 bases, with 17 bases remaining between them. The chain's CDR3 is CASSESTSTLYEQYF. The CDR3, as DNA: TGTGCCAGCAGCGAATCTACTAGCACGCTTTACGAGCAGTACTTC.

At least ten counts were recorded for this clonotype. The chain carries TRBV5-6 and TRBJ1-5, with D possibly TRBD1 on 6 matching bases. Germline loops: CDR1 SGHDT, CDR2 YYEEEE. The V end was cut by 3 bases, the J end by 7 bases, with 17 bases between. CDR3 length: 15 amino acids. The CDR3 loop reads CASSSRGHFSQPQHF. CDR3 DNA: TGTGCCAGCAGCTCCCGGGGGCATTTCAGCCAGCCCCAGCATTTT.

This clonotype was detected many times. The rearrangement joins TRBV15 to TRBJ1-1; D is ambiguous. V was trimmed by 1 base and J by 1 base, leaving 13 bases between them. Germline V CDR1 and CDR2: LNHNV, YYDKDF (reference sequence). The CDR3 length is 16 residues. The CDR3 region is CATSRAPGIGNTEAFF. CDR3 nucleotide sequence: TGTGCCACCAGCAGAGCACCCGGGATTGGGAACACTGAAGCTTTCTTT.

This clonotype has ten or more counts. The gene calls are TRBV6-5 and TRBJ2-5; no clear D gene. Looked up from germline, CDR1 is MNHEY and CDR2 is SVGAGI. The CDR3 sequence is 15 residues long. The V end was cut by 0 bases, the J end by 2 bases, with 10 bases between. The CDR3 sequence: CASSYSLKLQETQYF. CDR3 bases: TGTGCCAGCAGTTACTCTCTGAAGCTACAAGAGACCCAGTACTTC.

The table lists this clonotype with many counts. One end of the junction varies from germline; a read error may be responsible. This chain links TRBV3-1 with TRBJ1-2; TRBD1 aligns across 7 bases. The germline gives CDR1 LGHDT, CDR2 YNNKEL (reference sequence). This CDR3 spans 14 amino acids. The chain's CDR3 is CASTQAGGLGGYTF. The CDR3 DNA reads TGTGCCAGCACCCAAGCAGGGGGATTGGGCGGCTACACCTTC. Using reference TRBV3-1 and TRBJ1-2 for the parts outside the CDR3, the full variable domain is DTAVSQTPKYLVTQMGNDKSIKCEQNLGHDTMYWYKQDSKKFLKIMFSYNNKELIINETVPNRFSPKSPDKAHLNLHINSLELGDSAVYFCASTQAGGLGGYTFGSGTRLTVV.

This clonotype was counted at least ten times. The chain uses TRBV28 and TRBJ1-4; unclear D gene. Germline CDR1 MDHEN, CDR2 SYDVKM. This CDR3 comprises 14 residues. V lost 7 bases and J 6 bases, leaving 15 bases between the germline ends. CDR3 coding DNA: TGTGCCAGCACTAGGTGGTGGGGTGATGAAAAACTGTTTTTT. Its protein product is CASTRWWGDEKLFF.

This clonotype came up a few times. The V call is TRBV9, the J call TRBJ1-1; D perhaps matches TRBD1 (6 bases). Trimming took 0 bases from V and 4 from J, leaving 13 bases between them. The CDR3 spans 15 residues. CDR1 and CDR2 from the germline V gene are SGDLS and YYNGEE. In nucleotides, the CDR3 is TGTGCCAGCAGCGTAGACAGGGCTTCGATCACTGAAGCTTTCTTT. Encoded protein: CASSVDRASITEAFF.

This clonotype was picked up a small number of times. The chain couples TRBV20-1 to TRBJ2-1; 7 bases are a match to TRBD2. Trimming at V came to 0 bases and at J to 2 bases, leaving 4 bases not matched to a gene. Germline V gene sequence: CDR1 DFQATT, CDR2 SNEGSKA (reference sequence). The CDR3 runs to 15 residues. CDR3 sequence reads: CSARDWLAAYNEQFF. CDR3 bases: TGCAGTGCTAGAGATTGGCTAGCGGCCTACAATGAGCAGTTCTTC.

This clonotype was seen many times. This sequence joins TRBV14 and TRBJ1-2; D is uncertain. The V and J ends lost 0 bases and 3 bases respectively, with 11 bases between them. The CDR3 totals 15 residues. Germline V gives CDR1 SGHDN, CDR2 FVKESK. CDR3 protein: CASSQDVEGYYGYTF. The CDR3 region has the DNA TGTGCCAGCAGCCAAGATGTCGAGGGCTACTATGGCTACACCTTC.

This clonotype has a count of ten or more. For the CDR3, the DNA is TGTGCCAGCAGTTTTACGGGACAGGGTTTGGAGACCCAGTACTTC. Protein sequence: CASSFTGQGLETQYF. The chain links TRBV28 to TRBJ2-5; 9 bases map to TRBD1. Germline trimming cut 3 bases from V and 5 bases from J; bases unmatched to any gene: 7. CDR3 size: 15 residues. Germline V lookup: CDR1 MDHEN, CDR2 SYDVKM.

A word on this clonotype: Given a much more abundant clone one base away, this may be a read error. The chain joins TRBV19 to TRBJ1-1, with D unresolved. This CDR3 contains 18 residues. Germline V gives CDR1 LNHDA, CDR2 SQIVND (reference sequence). V was pared by 8 bases and J by 3 bases, with 28 bases between. CDR3 sequence (DNA): TGTGCCAGTGGTCCGCGGGTCCCTACCAGCATATGGTACACTGAAGCTTTCTTT. Its translation: CASGPRVPTSIWYTEAFF.